This is a list of T cell receptor beta chains from one sample in a study of T cells after posttransplantation cyclophosphamide. The assay was immunoSEQ multiplex PCR, and TCRdb's table has in-frame clones only and misses some. This table has fewer than 25,000 clones, 70% to 90% appearing once. The sequencing used PBMCs, collected after an allogeneic stem cell transplant with a calcineurin inhibitor and methotrexate. The receptors originated from a female patient aged 50-59 years who received an allogeneic stem cell transplant from an unrelated donor, was CMV-positive, and had chronic GVHD only. Certain T cells may be donor cells from the graft. Both conserved end residues are part of each CDR3. The D gene is left open where the match is weak. Only part of the rows carry a size: once, few, many, or a class if the clone is expanded.

abundance: once
d_gene: TRBD1
j_gene: TRBJ1-5
v_gene: TRBV28
CDR3nt: TGTGCCAGCACCCCGACAGGGATTTTCGGCAATCAGCCCCAGCATTTT
CDR3aa: CASTPTGIFGNQPQHF

abundance: NA
d_gene: NA
j_gene: TRBJ1-1
v_gene: TRBV28
CDR3nt: TGTGCCAGCGGACGGCCCGGAGGTGGGGGGACTGAAGCTTTCTTT
CDR3aa: CASGRPGGGGTEAFF

abundance: NA
d_gene: TRBD2
j_gene: TRBJ2-7
v_gene: TRBV9
CDR3nt: TGTGCCAGCAGCGTAGCTGGGACTAGCGGGAGTGGGGAGCAGTACTTC
CDR3aa: CASSVAGTSGSGEQYF

abundance: NA
d_gene: TRBD2
j_gene: TRBJ2-1
v_gene: TRBV28
CDR3nt: TGTGCCAGCAGTTGGCACACCGGGACTAGCGACCATAGGACTCTCTCCTACAATGAGCAGTTCTTC
CDR3aa: CASSWHTGTSDHRTLSYNEQFF

abundance: NA
d_gene: TRBD2
j_gene: TRBJ2-3
v_gene: TRBV4-1
CDR3nt: TGCGCCAGCAGCCAGCGACTAGCGGGAGCTAGCACAGATACGCAGTATTTT
CDR3aa: CASSQRLAGASTDTQYF

abundance: NA
d_gene: NA
j_gene: TRBJ1-4
v_gene: TRBV6-6
CDR3nt: TGTGCCAGCAGTTACGCGGGGTCCGAAAAACTGTTTTTT
CDR3aa: CASSYAGSEKLFF

abundance: NA
d_gene: NA
j_gene: TRBJ2-7
v_gene: TRBV19
CDR3nt: TGTGCCAGTAGTATAGACGGTACCTACGAGCAGTACTTC
CDR3aa: CASSIDGTYEQYF

abundance: once
d_gene: NA
j_gene: TRBJ1-1
v_gene: TRBV5-6
CDR3nt: TGTGCCAGCAGCTTTGCGGGGCCCACTGAAGCTTTCTTT
CDR3aa: CASSFAGPTEAFF

abundance: NA
d_gene: NA
j_gene: TRBJ2-7
v_gene: TRBV28
CDR3nt: TGTGCCAGCAGTTTAAGCCCGGGAAGGTACGAGCAGTACTTC
CDR3aa: CASSLSPGRYEQYF

abundance: NA
d_gene: TRBD1
j_gene: TRBJ1-5
v_gene: TRBV7-8
CDR3nt: TGTGCCAGCAGAAAGGACAGGCTCAATCAGCCCCAGCATTTT
CDR3aa: CASRKDRLNQPQHF

abundance: NA
d_gene: TRBD1
j_gene: TRBJ1-1
v_gene: TRBV9
CDR3nt: TGTGCCAGCAGAGCCGGGACAGGGGACGCTTTCTTT
CDR3aa: CASRAGTGDAFF

abundance: NA
d_gene: NA
j_gene: TRBJ2-3
v_gene: TRBV29-1
CDR3nt: TGCAGCGTTGAACAGGGGGATACGCAGTATTTT
CDR3aa: CSVEQGDTQYF

abundance: NA
d_gene: TRBD2
j_gene: TRBJ2-1
v_gene: TRBV19
CDR3nt: TGTGCCAGTAGTATCGCTAGTTTTAGCGGGATTGGGAGCTACAATGAGCAGTTCTTC
CDR3aa: CASSIASFSGIGSYNEQFF

abundance: NA
d_gene: NA
j_gene: TRBJ2-5
v_gene: TRBV18
CDR3nt: TGTGCCAGCTCACCAAAACGGCGGGGAGAGACCCAGTACTTC
CDR3aa: CASSPKRRGETQYF

abundance: NA
d_gene: NA
j_gene: TRBJ1-1
v_gene: TRBV27
CDR3nt: TGTGCCAGCAGGAGCTATCCGGAGGGGACTGAAGCTTTCTTT
CDR3aa: CASRSYPEGTEAFF

abundance: once
d_gene: TRBD1
j_gene: TRBJ1-1
v_gene: TRBV4-1
CDR3nt: TGCGCCAGCAGCCAAGTACCCGACAGGGACTCTGAAGCTTTCTTT
CDR3aa: CASSQVPDRDSEAFF

abundance: NA
d_gene: NA
j_gene: TRBJ1-4
v_gene: TRBV7-9
CDR3nt: TGTGCCAGCAGCTCTTCTGGGACTTTCTGGGAAAAACTGTTTTTT
CDR3aa: CASSSSGTFWEKLFF

abundance: NA
d_gene: NA
j_gene: TRBJ2-7
v_gene: TRBV25-1
CDR3nt: TGTGCCAGCACCCGACCCGGGGCCTACGAGCAGTACTTC
CDR3aa: CASTRPGAYEQYF

abundance: NA
d_gene: TRBD1
j_gene: TRBJ1-2
v_gene: TRBV18
CDR3nt: TGTGCCAGCTACGCGGACAGGGGGTATGGCTACACCTTC
CDR3aa: CASYADRGYGYTF

abundance: few
d_gene: NA
j_gene: TRBJ1-1
v_gene: TRBV28
CDR3nt: TGTGCCAGCAGTCTGAACAGAGAAGCTTTCTTT
CDR3aa: CASSLNREAFF

abundance: once
d_gene: TRBD2
j_gene: TRBJ2-1
v_gene: TRBV6-4
CDR3nt: TGTGCCAGCAGTAGCGGGAGGGCCTCTAGGGACAATGAGCAGTTCTTC
CDR3aa: CASSSGRASRDNEQFF

abundance: NA
d_gene: NA
j_gene: TRBJ2-3
v_gene: TRBV19
CDR3nt: TGTGCCAGTAGTCCGAGTTGGGATACGCAGTATTTT
CDR3aa: CASSPSWDTQYF

abundance: NA
d_gene: NA
j_gene: TRBJ2-5
v_gene: TRBV6-6
CDR3nt: TGTGCCAGCAGCAAGACAGGTTTGGAGACCCAGTACTTC
CDR3aa: CASSKTGLETQYF

abundance: NA
d_gene: TRBD1
j_gene: TRBJ1-2
v_gene: TRBV28
CDR3nt: TGTGCCAGCAGTTCTCCTGGACAGGGGGCGCGCGGCTACACCTTC
CDR3aa: CASSSPGQGARGYTF

abundance: NA
d_gene: TRBD2
j_gene: TRBJ2-3
v_gene: TRBV5-1
CDR3nt: TGCGCCAGCAGCTTGAGGCCGGCGGGGGGAACAGATACGCAGTATTTT
CDR3aa: CASSLRPAGGTDTQYF

abundance: NA
d_gene: TRBD1
j_gene: TRBJ2-1
v_gene: TRBV2
CDR3nt: TGTGCCAGCAGTCAGGACAGGGGGAACTACAACGAGCAGTTCTTC
CDR3aa: CASSQDRGNYNEQFF

abundance: NA
d_gene: TRBD1
j_gene: TRBJ2-3
v_gene: TRBV28
CDR3nt: TGTGCCAGCAGTTTAGGGGCAGGGGGAACAGATACGCAGTATTTT
CDR3aa: CASSLGAGGTDTQYF

abundance: NA
d_gene: TRBD1
j_gene: TRBJ1-1
v_gene: TRBV19
CDR3nt: TGTGCCAGTAGTATACTCATAACCGGGACAGTGCTTGAAGCTTTCTTT
CDR3aa: CASSILITGTVLEAFF

abundance: once
d_gene: NA
j_gene: TRBJ2-5
v_gene: TRBV30
CDR3nt: TGTGCCTGGGGCCCGCCTGGAGAGACCCAGTACTTC
CDR3aa: CAWGPPGETQYF

abundance: NA
d_gene: TRBD2
j_gene: TRBJ2-1
v_gene: TRBV10-3
CDR3nt: TGTGCCATCAGTGTCAGGACTAGCGTAATGAATGAGCAGTTCTTC
CDR3aa: CAISVRTSVMNEQFF

abundance: NA
d_gene: NA
j_gene: TRBJ2-7
v_gene: TRBV11-2
CDR3nt: TGTGCCAGCAGCTCCCAGTTAGGAGACCGCGGTCGCGAGCAGTACTTC
CDR3aa: CASSSQLGDRGREQYF

abundance: NA
d_gene: TRBD1
j_gene: TRBJ2-1
v_gene: TRBV11-3
CDR3nt: TGTGCCAGCAGCTTAGATGGGACAGGGGGTCGTGAGCAGTTCTTC
CDR3aa: CASSLDGTGGREQFF

abundance: NA
d_gene: NA
j_gene: TRBJ2-7
v_gene: TRBV11-1
CDR3nt: TGTGCCAGCAGCCGTCGGGACTTAGGGAACTACGAGCAGTACTTC
CDR3aa: CASSRRDLGNYEQYF

abundance: NA
d_gene: NA
j_gene: TRBJ1-5
v_gene: TRBV27
CDR3nt: TGTGCCAGCAGTTACGGGGGCAATCAGCCCCAGCATTTT
CDR3aa: CASSYGGNQPQHF

abundance: NA
d_gene: NA
j_gene: TRBJ1-3
v_gene: TRBV6-5
CDR3nt: TGTGCCAGCAGGGCCACTGGAAACACCATATATTTT
CDR3aa: CASRATGNTIYF

abundance: NA
d_gene: TRBD1
j_gene: TRBJ2-5
v_gene: TRBV30
CDR3nt: TGTGCCTGGAGTGCTACAGGGGCCACCCAAGAGACCCAGTACTTC
CDR3aa: CAWSATGATQETQYF

abundance: NA
d_gene: TRBD2
j_gene: TRBJ2-7
v_gene: TRBV27
CDR3nt: TGTGCCAGCAGAGGGGGGACTAGCGGGAACTACGAGCAGTACTTC
CDR3aa: CASRGGTSGNYEQYF

abundance: once
d_gene: TRBD1
j_gene: TRBJ2-7
v_gene: TRBV7-9
CDR3nt: TGTGCCAGCAGCTTTCGGCCGGGACAGGGGGTCTACGAGCAGTACTTC
CDR3aa: CASSFRPGQGVYEQYF

abundance: once
d_gene: TRBD1
j_gene: TRBJ2-3
v_gene: TRBV19
CDR3nt: TGTGCCAGTAGTTGGGGTAAGAGACAGGGGGCCACAGATACGCAGTATTTT
CDR3aa: CASSWGKRQGATDTQYF

abundance: NA
d_gene: NA
j_gene: TRBJ2-1
v_gene: TRBV7-6
CDR3nt: TGTGCCAGCAGCTTAGATCCGGGACCAGGGGACAATGAGCAGTTCTTC
CDR3aa: CASSLDPGPGDNEQFF

abundance: NA
d_gene: TRBD2
j_gene: TRBJ2-3
v_gene: TRBV6-6
CDR3nt: TGTGCCAGCAGTTATTTCGGACTAGCGGAGGGGGGGCCGCAGTATTTT
CDR3aa: CASSYFGLAEGGPQYF

abundance: once
d_gene: TRBD2
j_gene: TRBJ2-1
v_gene: TRBV2
CDR3nt: TGTGCCAGCAGTGAAGGGACTAGCTACAATGAGCAGTTCTTC
CDR3aa: CASSEGTSYNEQFF

abundance: NA
d_gene: NA
j_gene: TRBJ1-3
v_gene: TRBV19
CDR3nt: TGTGCCAGTAGTATACCCAGGGGAGCTGGAAACACCATATATTTT
CDR3aa: CASSIPRGAGNTIYF

abundance: NA
d_gene: TRBD2
j_gene: TRBJ2-1
v_gene: TRBV11-3
CDR3nt: TGTGCCAGCAGCTTTGCCGCGGGAGGGCCGTATGAGCAGTTCTTC
CDR3aa: CASSFAAGGPYEQFF

abundance: NA
d_gene: TRBD2
j_gene: TRBJ2-7
v_gene: TRBV9
CDR3nt: TGTGCCAGCAGCGTACAGCCGACTAGCGGGAGGGCAATCTACGAGCAGTACTTC
CDR3aa: CASSVQPTSGRAIYEQYF

abundance: NA
d_gene: NA
j_gene: TRBJ2-7
v_gene: TRBV4-1
CDR3nt: TGCGCCAGCAGCCAATACGGTTCCCTCTACGAGCAGTACTTC
CDR3aa: CASSQYGSLYEQYF

abundance: few
d_gene: TRBD2
j_gene: TRBJ2-7
v_gene: TRBV11-2
CDR3nt: TGTGCCAGCAGTAAACTAGCGGGAGACATCCACGAGCAGTACTTC
CDR3aa: CASSKLAGDIHEQYF

abundance: few
d_gene: NA
j_gene: TRBJ2-7
v_gene: TRBV5-6
CDR3nt: TGTGCCAGCAGCAGTCAACCCCCTACCTACGAGCAGTACTTC
CDR3aa: CASSSQPPTYEQYF

abundance: once
d_gene: NA
j_gene: TRBJ2-1
v_gene: TRBV5-4
CDR3nt: TGTGCCAGCAGCTTGTCACTTCAGGATGAGCAGTTCTTC
CDR3aa: CASSLSLQDEQFF

abundance: NA
d_gene: NA
j_gene: TRBJ1-2
v_gene: TRBV5-4
CDR3nt: TGTGCCAGCAGCGAAGACGGAGCAAACTATGGCTACACCTTC
CDR3aa: CASSEDGANYGYTF

abundance: NA
d_gene: NA
j_gene: TRBJ1-1
v_gene: TRBV7-2
CDR3nt: TGTGCCAGCAGGGGTGGGCAGGATCCCTCCCCAGAAGCTTTCTTT
CDR3aa: CASRGGQDPSPEAFF